These 15 T cell receptor beta chains were sequenced from one sample in a study of cytomegalovirus exposure and HLA in healthy donors. A multiplex PCR was run with 60 Vbeta primers and 13 Jbeta primers. Sequencing used immunoSEQ multiplex PCR; TCRdb keeps in-frame clones, though not all of them. Of about 210,000 clones in the sample, around 76% were seen once. The sequenced sample consisted of PBMCs. The receptors originated from a man aged 40-49 years in good health and CMV-seropositive.

V gene TRBV7-9 combines with J gene TRBJ1-5; maybe TRBD1 (5 bases). V lost 4 bases and J 9 bases, leaving 19 bases between the germline ends. The germline gives CDR1 SEHNR, CDR2 FQNEAQ (reference sequence). The CDR3 is made up of 15 amino acids. Here the CDR3 reads CASSSHWGTAGPQHF. DNA of the CDR3: TGTGCCAGCAGCTCGCATTGGGGCACCGCCGGGCCCCAGCATTTT.

The rearrangement joins TRBV7-9 to TRBJ2-1; D is uncertain. V lost 5 bases and J lost 7, with 9 bases in between. The CDR3 runs 12 residues. The germline gives CDR1 SEHNR, CDR2 FQNEAQ (reference sequence). The CDR3 sequence is CASSRITNEQFF. CDR3 DNA: TGTGCCAGCAGCCGTATAACTAATGAGCAGTTCTTC.

This clone was observed a few times. This rearrangement joins TRBV10-2 to TRBJ2-3; 7 nucleotides line up with TRBD2. J lost 6 bases, V lost 1 base, and 4 bases had no gene match. Germline CDR1 is WSHSY and CDR2 is SAAADI. The CDR3 sequence is 14 residues long. Here the CDR3 reads CASSEWRERDTQYF. CDR3 nucleotide sequence: TGCGCCAGCAGTGAGTGGCGGGAGCGGGATACGCAGTATTTT.

The gene calls are TRBV7-9 and TRBJ1-5; D is uncertain. V was cut by 7 bases and J by 4 bases, with 17 bases left in between. The CDR3 consists of 15 residues. Germline V gene data show CDR1 as SEHNR and CDR2 as FQNEAQ (reference sequence). The CDR3 sequence: CASKVPGRWNQPQHF. The CDR3 DNA reads TGTGCCAGCAAGGTCCCAGGCCGCTGGAATCAGCCCCAGCATTTT.

The rearrangement uses TRBV30 and TRBJ1-5, with D perhaps TRBD1 (5 bases). Germline CDR1 GTSNPN, CDR2 SVGIG (reference sequence). The CDR3 contains 16 residues. Trimming cost V 0 bases and J 5 bases, with 17 bases left between them. CDR3 in DNA: TGTGCCTGGAGTGTACGTTTATTGGCGGGGGATCAGCCCCAGCATTTT. Translating gives CAWSVRLLAGDQPQHF.

J is TRBJ1-1 and V is TRBV7-6, with D tentatively TRBD1 (6 bases). The V gene lost 5 bases and the J gene lost 0 bases, with 25 bases spanning the gap. Germline CDR1 and CDR2: SGHVS and FNYEAQ. This CDR3 spans 19 amino acids. The CDR3 DNA follows: TGTGCCAGCAGCCCGACCCTAACAGGGTGGGGGGGGGTGAACACTGAAGCTTTCTTT. Protein: CASSPTLTGWGGVNTEAFF.

V usage is TRBV7-9 and J usage is TRBJ2-7, with 10 positions matching TRBD1. Trimming removed 1 base from V and 2 bases from J; junction bases left unmatched: 8. The CDR3 spans 17 residues. CDR1 is SEHNR and CDR2 is FQNEAQ in the germline V gene (reference sequence). CDR3 sequence (DNA): TGTGCCAGCAGCTTAGGAGGGACAGGGGCGCAGCCCTACGAGCAGTACTTC. Amino acid sequence: CASSLGGTGAQPYEQYF.

This sequence joins TRBV6-6 and TRBJ1-1; D call uncertain. V gave up 0 bases and J gave up 3 bases, with 11 bases separating them. Germline V gives CDR1 MNHNY, CDR2 SVGAGI (reference sequence). The CDR3 contains 15 residues. The CDR3 DNA sequence: TGTGCCAGCAGTTACTCTCGAAGAGAGGACACTGAAGCTTTCTTT. Translation gives CASSYSRREDTEAFF.

This chain connects TRBV5-6 to TRBJ2-5; the D is unclear. The V gene's germline CDR1 is SGHDT and CDR2 YYEEEE. V gave up 0 bases and J gave up 6 bases, with 24 bases separating them. The CDR3 is 18 residues long. The CDR3 nucleotides read TGTGCCAGCAGCTTGGTCATGGGTGGGCACCCTGCCCGAAAGACCCAGTACTTC. As protein: CASSLVMGGHPARKTQYF.

Remarks on this clone: Additional DNA sequences in this sample encode the identical CDR3. This chain connects TRBV7-3 to TRBJ2-2; 7 bases fit TRBD2. V dropped 5 bases and J dropped 0; count of bases not matched to a gene: 6. This CDR3 is 16 amino acids long. Germline V gives CDR1 SGHTA, CDR2 FQGTGA. The CDR3 sequence is CASSRSSGANTGELFF. Here the CDR3 DNA reads TGTGCCAGCAGCCGCTCTAGCGGAGCGAACACCGGGGAGCTGTTTTTT.

The rearrangement joins TRBV5-4 to TRBJ1-2; unclear D gene. V was clipped by 0 bases and J by 2 bases, with 5 bases between them. Germline V gene sequence: CDR1 SGHNT, CDR2 YYREEE (reference sequence). This CDR3 is 13 amino acids long. The CDR3 region is CASSLAQNYGYTF. The CDR3 DNA sequence: TGTGCCAGCAGCTTGGCCCAGAACTATGGCTACACCTTC.

The rearrangement links TRBV5-1 to TRBJ2-5; TRBD2 aligns across 8 bases. V dropped 4 bases and J dropped 1; count of bases not matched to a gene: 9. This CDR3 spans 16 amino acids. CDR1 is SGHRS, CDR2 YFSETQ, per germline. The CDR3: CASSRGSGTGQETQYF. Here the CDR3 DNA reads TGCGCCAGCAGCCGAGGTAGCGGGACCGGCCAAGAGACCCAGTACTTC. The full variable domain, with the rest looked up from reference TRBV5-1 and TRBJ2-5, is KAGVTQTPRYLIKTRGQQVTLSCSPISGHRSVSWYQQTPGQGLQFLFEYFSETQRNKGNFPGRFSGRQFSNSRSEMNVSTLELGDSALYLCASSRGSGTGQETQYFGPGTRLLVL.

The genes are TRBV28 and TRBJ1-5; TRBD1 matches at 7 bases. The V and J ends lost 3 bases and 4 bases, in that order; junction bases with no gene match: 9. There are 16 residues in the CDR3. Germline V gene lookup returns CDR1 MDHEN and CDR2 SYDVKM. CDR3 in DNA: TGTGCCAGCAGTTTCGGGACAGCCATCGGTAATCAGCCCCAGCATTTT. Translation: CASSFGTAIGNQPQHF.

The chain is built from TRBV30 and TRBJ2-7; 7 bases line up with TRBD1. Germline-derived CDR1 and CDR2 are GTSNPN and SVGIG (reference sequence). The CDR3 sequence is 14 residues long. V gave up 4 bases and J gave up 4 bases; unmatched junction bases: 10. CDR3 nucleotide sequence: TGTGCCTGGAACGACCCGGGACAGCATTACGAGCAGTACTTC. Amino acids: CAWNDPGQHYEQYF.

This chain joins TRBV7-3 and TRBJ2-1, with 8 bases lining up with TRBD2. Germline CDR1 reads SGHTA; CDR2 reads FQGTGA. The CDR3 runs to 18 residues. The V gene end was trimmed by 2 bases and the J gene end by 0 bases; junction bases not matched to a gene: 9. CDR3 loop: CASSLHPGSGSSYNEQFF. The CDR3 bases are TGTGCCAGCAGCTTACACCCTGGAAGCGGGAGCTCCTACAATGAGCAGTTCTTC.